Listed here are 17 T cell receptor beta chains from one sample, sequenced in a study of molecular identifiers for immune sequencing clone quantification. In TCRdb, the PCR reads were re-called with MiXCR into one record per CDR3 protein. The sample lists 400,000 to 600,000 distinct CDR3 sequences; about 21% were seen once. Sample: naive CD8+ T cells from blood, with Jurkat cell RNA spiked in. Subset specified: FACS-sorted CD8+CD4-CCR7+CD45RA+ naive T cells. All receptors come from a human donor in good health. Some libraries in this study had Jurkat cell RNA spiked in.

This clonotype was seen at least ten times. The gene calls are TRBV15 and TRBJ2-3; no definite D call. The V gene lost 5 bases and the J gene lost 1 base, with 10 bases spanning the gap. This CDR3 comprises 14 residues. In germline, CDR1 is LNHNV, CDR2 YYDKDF (reference sequence). CDR3 sequence (DNA): TGTGCCACCAGCGGAGTTTACGGCACAGATACGCAGTATTTT. This gives the protein CATSGVYGTDTQYF. Supplemented by reference TRBV15 and TRBJ2-3, the full variable domain reads DAMVIQNPRYQVTQFGKPVTLSCSQTLNHNVMYWYQQKSSQAPKLLFHYYDKDFNNEADTPDNFQSRRPNTSFCFLDIRSPGLGDTAMYLCATSGVYGTDTQYFGPGTRLTVL.

As regards this clonotype: A much larger clone sits a single nucleotide away, making a read error possible. The rearrangement links TRBV27 to TRBJ2-1; possibly TRBD1 for D (6 bases). CDR3 length equals 14 residues. Germline CDR1 is MNHEY and CDR2 is SMNVEV (reference sequence). In nucleotides, the CDR3 is TGTGCCAGCAGTTTGGGGCAGGGGATTGGTGAGCGGTTCTTC. Translated: CASSLGQGIGERFF.

This clonotype was seen repeatedly, ten times or more. At one end the junction does not follow the germline gene, possibly because of a read error. The chain uses TRBV6-1 and TRBJ2-7; the D is unclear. The CDR3 spans 11 residues. Germline V gives CDR1 MNHNS, CDR2 SASEGT. The CDR3 loop is CASSEWADSRF. The CDR3, as DNA: TGTGCCAGCAGTGAATGGGCAGACTCTCGCTTC.

The chain is built from TRBV14 and TRBJ2-1; D not certain. Germline assignment: CDR1 SGHDN and CDR2 FVKESK. The CDR3 is made up of 15 amino acids. V lost 4 bases and J lost 4, with 14 bases in between. CDR3 in amino acids: CASSLGLAVYNEQFF. For the CDR3, the DNA is TGTGCCAGCAGCCTCGGTTTAGCCGTTTACAATGAGCAGTTCTTC.

Details on this clonotype: It may be a read error: a sequence one base away is much more abundant. The gene calls are TRBV29-1 and TRBJ1-2; tentative D call: TRBD1 (6 bases). The germline CDR1 and CDR2 sequences are SQVTM and ANQGSEA. The CDR3 contains 12 residues. V was shortened by 2 bases and J by 8 bases, with 12 bases between the two germline ends. The CDR3 is CSVEPTGGGYTF. CDR3 coding DNA: TGCAGCGTTGAACCGACAGGAGGAGGCTACACCTTC.

The chain carries TRBV3-1 and TRBJ2-7, with 11 bases aligning to TRBD1. The CDR3 extends over 15 amino acids. Trimming removed 6 bases from V and 2 bases from J; junction bases left unmatched: 6. Germline values: CDR1 LGHDT, CDR2 YNNKEL (reference sequence). This CDR3 is CASSRSGQGAYEQYF. The CDR3 nucleotides are TGTGCCAGCAGTCGATCGGGACAGGGGGCCTACGAGCAGTACTTC.

Details on this clonotype: Lacking the conserved final phenylalanine or tryptophan, this CDR3 likely reflects a read error. The genes are TRBV13 and TRBJ2-3; D might be TRBD1 or TRBD2, each matching 6 bases. This CDR3 has 18 amino acids. CDR1 and CDR2 (germline): PRHDT, FYEKMQ (reference sequence). Trimming stripped 5 bases from V and 4 bases from J, with 25 bases between. CDR3 bases: TGTGCCAGCAGCCCCGGACTAACACTCCTGGGACACTCAGATACGCAGTATTCT. This sequence encodes CASSPGLTLLGHSDTQYS.

V is TRBV5-6 and J is TRBJ2-7; no clear D gene. Germline values: CDR1 SGHDT, CDR2 YYEEEE. The V gene lost 2 bases and the J gene lost 5 bases, with 14 bases spanning the gap. The CDR3 length is 14 residues. DNA for the CDR3: TGTGCCAGCAGCTTCATGGGGAACCGGGACGAGCAGTACTTC. It yields the protein CASSFMGNRDEQYF.

The table lists this clonotype with many counts. The chain is built from TRBV4-3 and TRBJ2-3; possible D gene TRBD1, 6 bases. This CDR3 is built from 15 residues. The germline CDR1 and CDR2 sequences are LGHNA and YSLEER. The ends were cut back, 0 bases at V and 2 bases at J, with 9 bases in the middle. CDR3 sequence reads: CASSQDGGPTDTQYF. Written as DNA, the CDR3 is TGCGCCAGCAGCCAAGATGGGGGCCCCACAGATACGCAGTATTTT.

This clonotype was seen at least ten times. This rearrangement joins TRBV15 to TRBJ1-4; the D gene is possibly TRBD1 (5 bases). The CDR3 spans 15 residues. Germline V gives CDR1 LNHNV, CDR2 YYDKDF (reference sequence). V was trimmed by 3 bases and J by 8 bases, leaving 16 bases between them. CDR3 region: CATSSLGAIEEKLFF. In DNA form, the CDR3 reads TGTGCCACCAGCAGCCTTGGGGCAATAGAAGAAAAACTGTTTTTT.

At least ten counts were recorded for this clonotype. V is TRBV7-9 and J is TRBJ1-3; D is uncertain. The CDR3 runs 13 residues. Germline V gene data show CDR1 as SEHNR and CDR2 as FQNEAQ (reference sequence). Trimming took off 10 bases at V and 0 bases at J, with 10 bases between the two ends. The CDR3 loop is CAINGYSGNTIYF. In nucleotides, the CDR3 is TGTGCCATAAACGGATACTCTGGAAACACCATATATTTT.

This clonotype appeared many times. The chain is built from TRBV5-5 and TRBJ1-2; 7 nucleotides match TRBD1. The germline V gene has CDR1 SGHKS and CDR2 YYEKEE (reference sequence). This CDR3 has 14 residues. With 1 base clipped from V and 3 bases from J, the junction kept 3 bases outside the gene matches. CDR3 loop: CASSLTGADYGYTF. CDR3 in DNA: TGTGCCAGCAGCTTGACAGGGGCGGACTATGGCTACACCTTC.

A few counts support this clonotype. Relative to the germline gene, one junction end is altered; a read error may explain this. The chain links TRBV29-1 to TRBJ2-1; 13 bases align to TRBD2. CDR1 is SQVTM and CDR2 is ANQGSEA in the germline V gene. This CDR3 region has 15 residues. The CDR3 region has the DNA TGCAGCGTTGAGACCGGGACTAGCGGGATTAATGAGCAGTCCTTC. Translated: CSVETGTSGINEQSF.

The genes are TRBV9 and TRBJ2-3; perhaps TRBD2 as D (6 bases). This CDR3 region has 14 residues. The V and J ends lost 0 bases and 4 bases respectively, with 9 bases between them. In germline, CDR1 is SGDLS, CDR2 YYNGEE. The CDR3 spells CASSVGGVPDTQYF. The CDR3 nucleotides are TGTGCCAGCAGCGTAGGGGGGGTGCCAGATACGCAGTATTTT.

The V and J genes are TRBV30 and TRBJ1-1; 7 bases map to TRBD1. Trimming cost V 7 bases and J 4 bases; bases outside gene matches: 12. CDR3 length: 14 residues. Germline CDR1 GTSNPN, CDR2 SVGIG (reference sequence). Here the CDR3 reads CASTGDGGGTEAFF. The CDR3 DNA reads as TGTGCCTCCACAGGGGATGGGGGAGGCACTGAAGCTTTCTTT. Full variable domain (rest looked up from reference TRBV30 and TRBJ1-1): SQTIHQWPATLVQPVGSPLSLECTVEGTSNPNLYWYRQAAGRGLQLLFYSVGIGQISSEVPQNLSASRPQDRQFILSSKKLLLSDSGFYLCASTGDGGGTEAFFGQGTRLTVV.

The sample holds many counts of this clonotype. The J gene is TRBJ2-1, the V gene TRBV27; D gene ambiguous. The CDR3 length is 12 residues. Trimming cost V 5 bases and J 10 bases, with 12 bases left between them. Germline V gene lookup returns CDR1 MNHEY and CDR2 SMNVEV (reference sequence). The CDR3 nucleotides are TGTGCCAGCAGTCCCGGCCCTTTGGAGCAGTTCTTC. Translating it yields CASSPGPLEQFF.

This clonotype was seen at least ten times. J is TRBJ2-3 and V is TRBV6-5; 10 nucleotides match TRBD1. The V and J ends lost 8 bases and 2 bases, in that order; junction bases with no gene match: 4. Germline V gives CDR1 MNHEY, CDR2 SVGAGI. This CDR3 has 14 amino acids. The CDR3 sequence: CASGGTGDTDTQYF. Here the CDR3 DNA reads TGTGCCAGCGGAGGGACAGGGGACACAGATACGCAGTATTTT.